These 19 T cell receptor beta chains came from one sample sequenced in a study of T cells after posttransplantation cyclophosphamide. Data came from immunoSEQ multiplex PCR; TCRdb stores just in-frame clones and leaves some out. Of roughly 3,100 clones in the sample, around 81% were seen once. The sequenced material came from CD8+ T cells sorted from bone marrow. The receptors shown here come from a woman aged 55-70 years in good health, CMV-negative, and a related stem cell transplant donor.

Only a few counts were recorded for this clone. The V call is TRBV11-2, the J call TRBJ1-5; D remains unclear. The CDR3 is made up of 15 amino acids. Trimming cost V 5 bases and J 7 bases, with 18 bases left between them. Germline V gene data show CDR1 as SGHAT and CDR2 as FQNNGV. CDR3 nucleotide sequence: TGTGCCAGCAGCCCCACCACGGCAGGTTCACAGCCCCAGCATTTT. Amino acid sequence: CASSPTTAGSQPQHF.

The J gene is TRBJ2-1, the V gene TRBV19; TRBD2 matches 11 bases. The CDR3 has 16 amino acids. Trimming removed 1 base from V and 9 bases from J; junction bases left unmatched: 8. Germline-derived CDR1 and CDR2 are LNHDA and SQIVND (reference sequence). The CDR3 region has the DNA TGTGCCAGTAGTATAGTTAGCGGGAGGGCCGATGGTGAGCAGTTCTTC. This translates into CASSIVSGRADGEQFF.

This clone was detected a few times. The V and J genes are TRBV10-1 and TRBJ2-4; the D gene is possibly TRBD1 (5 bases). Trimming left V 5 bases short and J 0 bases short, with 14 bases between. The CDR3 length is 16 residues. Germline assignment: CDR1 WNHNN and CDR2 SYGVQD (reference sequence). CDR3 region: CASSNRHTLAKNIQYF. The CDR3 DNA reads TGCGCCAGCAGTAACAGGCACACTCTAGCCAAAAACATTCAGTACTTC.

The CDR3 here is CASSVRLGSRETQYF. The CDR3 DNA is TGTGCCAGCAGCGTACGACTAGGGTCGCGGGAGACCCAGTACTTC. The chain couples TRBV9 to TRBJ2-5; D perhaps matches TRBD2 (6 bases). V was pared by 1 base and J by 5 bases, with 15 bases between. Germline V gives CDR1 SGDLS, CDR2 YYNGEE. This CDR3 contains 15 residues.

The chain couples TRBV23-1 to TRBJ1-5, with D possibly matching TRBD1 (6 bases). TRBV23-1 is an ORF, and what it does is uncertain. V lost 1 base, J lost 6 bases, and 13 bases lay in between. The CDR3 extends over 15 amino acids. CDR3 bases: TGCGCCAGCAGTCAATGGAGGGGGGGAAGTCAGCCCCAGCATTTT. Translated, it gives CASSQWRGGSQPQHF.

The chain links TRBV2 to TRBJ1-5; TRBD1 matches at 9 bases. The CDR3 length is 14 residues. Germline CDR1 reads SNHLY; CDR2 reads FYNNEI. V was clipped by 5 bases and J by 2 bases; unmatched bases: 1. This chain's CDR3 is CASSRQGGNQPQHF. The CDR3 nucleotides read TGTGCCAGCAGTCGACAGGGGGGCAATCAGCCCCAGCATTTT.

This chain connects TRBV5-5 to TRBJ2-3; tentatively, D is TRBD2 (6 bases). Germline lookup yields CDR1 SGHKS and CDR2 YYEKEE (reference sequence). The CDR3 runs to 15 residues. V lost 4 bases to trimming and J lost 3 bases, with 15 bases between them. CDR3 in DNA: TGTGCCAGCAGCCCGGGGACGGAGGGGACAGATACGCAGTATTTT. It translates to CASSPGTEGTDTQYF.

This clone was detected only once. One junction end does not reproduce the germline sequence, and a read error may be involved. Additional DNA sequences in this sample encode the identical CDR3. CDR3 region: CASSAGPYNSPLHF. Here the CDR3 DNA reads TGTGCCAGCAGCGCAGGCCCCTATAATTCCCCCCTCCACTTT. This chain links TRBV9 with TRBJ1-6; no clear D. The CDR3 is 14 amino acids. The germline V gene has CDR1 SGDLS and CDR2 YYNGEE.

This rearrangement joins TRBV19 to TRBJ2-7, with TRBD1 identical over 10 bases. Germline assignment: CDR1 LNHDA and CDR2 SQIVND (reference sequence). The V and J ends lost 3 bases and 9 bases, in that order; junction bases with no gene match: 2. This CDR3 comprises 12 residues. CDR3 bases: TGTGCCAGTAGTATGACAGGGGGCGCGCAGTACTTC. It yields the protein CASSMTGGAQYF.

This sequence joins TRBV28 and TRBJ2-6; D not resolved. CDR3 length: 15 amino acids. CDR1 is MDHEN, CDR2 SYDVKM, per germline. Trimming removed 2 bases at V and 4 bases at J, with 9 bases between. CDR3 sequence (DNA): TGTGCCAGCAGTTTAGCCCGGTCCGGGGCCAACGTCCTGACTTTC. The encoded protein is CASSLARSGANVLTF. The full variable domain, completed using reference TRBV28 and TRBJ2-6, is DVKVTQSSRYLVKRTGEKVFLECVQDMDHENMFWYRQDPGLGLRLIYFSYDVKMKEKGDIPEGYSVSREKKERFSLILESASTNQTSMYLCASSLARSGANVLTFGAGSRLTVL.

The chain combines TRBV7-6 with TRBJ2-2, with 9 bases aligning to TRBD1. From germline, CDR1 is SGHVS and CDR2 FNYEAQ. V was pared by 7 bases and J by 6 bases, with 12 bases of the junction left unmatched. The CDR3 extends over 16 amino acids. CDR3 DNA sequence: TGTGCCAGCACCCCGAGGACAGGGGCCAACGCCGGGGAGCTGTTTTTT. Encoded protein: CASTPRTGANAGELFF.

V usage is TRBV10-3 and J usage is TRBJ1-1, with TRBD1 matching 7 bases. CDR1 ENHRY and CDR2 SYGVKD come from the germline V gene. CDR3 length: 13 residues. Trimming took 0 bases from V and 7 from J; bases not matched to a gene: 2. The chain's CDR3 is CAISESRTGEAFF. The CDR3 nucleotides are TGTGCCATCAGTGAGTCGAGGACAGGTGAAGCTTTCTTT.

The CDR3 loop is CASSPGLAGVETQYF. The CDR3 coding sequence is TGTGCCAGCTCACCGGGACTAGCGGGAGTAGAGACCCAGTACTTC. The rearrangement uses TRBV18 and TRBJ2-5; TRBD2 aligns across 14 bases. The junction had 1 base not matched to a gene; V was cut back by 3 bases and J by 4 bases. Germline V CDR1 and CDR2: KGHSH, LQKENI. The CDR3 contains 15 residues.

The chain joins TRBV27 to TRBJ2-1; 7 nucleotides line up with TRBD1. The trim removed 5 bases at V and 4 bases at J, leaving 5 bases unmatched. This CDR3 comprises 14 residues. CDR1 is MNHEY, CDR2 SMNVEV, per germline (reference sequence). CDR3 sequence: CASSGRDRYNEQFF. In nucleotides, the CDR3 is TGTGCCAGCAGTGGTCGGGACAGATACAATGAGCAGTTCTTC.

V and J are TRBV25-1 and TRBJ2-5; 9 positions agree with TRBD1. The J call could be wrong; TRBJ2-7 is a better fit for the DNA end. The germline gives CDR1 MGHDK, CDR2 SYGVNS. The CDR3 contains 15 residues. Written as DNA, the CDR3 is TGTGCCAGCAGCGAGGACAGGGGATATACCTACGAGCAGTACTTC. This translates into CASSEDRGYTYEQYF.

The chain combines TRBV9 with TRBJ2-6; D perhaps matches TRBD2 (8 bases). Trimming removed 2 bases at V and 4 bases at J, with 16 bases between. Germline V CDR1 and CDR2: SGDLS, YYNGEE. The length of the CDR3 is 17 residues. Written as DNA, the CDR3 is TGTGCCAGCAGCGTGGGGACAGCGGGGGCCGGGGCCAACGTCCTGACTTTC. Encoded protein: CASSVGTAGAGANVLTF. The variable domain in full, with the rest retrieved from reference TRBV9 and TRBJ2-6, is DSGVTQTPKHLITATGQRVTLRCSPRSGDLSVYWYQQSLDQGLQFLIQYYNGEERAKGNILERFSAQQFPDLHSELNLSSLELGDSALYFCASSVGTAGAGANVLTFGAGSRLTVL.

J is TRBJ1-5 and V is TRBV28; D unclear. Deletions cut 5 bases from V and 4 bases from J, with 3 bases between. CDR3 length equals 11 residues. The germline CDR1 and CDR2 sequences are MDHEN and SYDVKM. The CDR3 coding sequence is TGTGCCAGCAGTCCAAATCAGCCCCAGCATTTT. This codes for CASSPNQPQHF.

The CDR3 loop reads CASSPGTGSYEQYV. The CDR3 DNA sequence: TGTGCCAGCAGTCCCGGGACAGGGAGCTACGAGCAGTACGTC. This chain joins TRBV6-1 and TRBJ2-7; TRBD1 aligns across 9 bases. V dropped 5 bases and J dropped 3; count of bases not matched to a gene: 5. The CDR3 sequence is 14 residues long. Germline assignment: CDR1 MNHNS and CDR2 SASEGT.

The chain couples TRBV7-8 to TRBJ2-1, with 7 bases aligning to TRBD2. The CDR3 sequence is 16 residues long. The V segment lost 1 base and the J segment 4 bases; nucleotides outside the gene matches: 7. The germline CDR1 and CDR2 sequences are SGHVS and FQNEAQ. CDR3 loop: CASSLGPAGLYNEQFF. CDR3 bases: TGTGCCAGCAGCTTAGGGCCAGCGGGGCTTTACAATGAGCAGTTCTTC.